A single sample gave rise to the 23 T cell receptor beta chains below, sequenced in a study of blood T cell repertoires in COVID-19. The protocol was immunoSEQ multiplex PCR, while the TCRdb copy is restricted to in-frame clones and leaves out a portion. The sample consists of 200,000 to 250,000 clones, roughly 84% of them appearing once. Sequencing used peripheral blood. These receptors came from an elderly woman with active or convalescent COVID-19.

This chain links TRBV9 with TRBJ1-3; D is possibly TRBD1 (5 bases). The germline CDR1 and CDR2 sequences are SGDLS and YYNGEE. This CDR3 is 15 amino acids long. The V end lost 0 bases, the J end lost 2 bases, and 9 bases lay between the germline ends. This CDR3 reads CASSVGGSAGNTIYF. CDR3 DNA sequence: TGTGCCAGCAGCGTAGGGGGCAGTGCTGGAAACACCATATATTTT.

The chain employs TRBV6-1 and TRBJ1-2, with D tentatively TRBD1 (5 bases). This CDR3 region has 14 residues. V shed 1 base and J shed 4 bases, with 10 bases lying between them. Germline V gene lookup returns CDR1 MNHNS and CDR2 SASEGT. The CDR3: CASSEGQGPYGYTF. The CDR3, as DNA: TGTGCCAGCAGTGAAGGGCAGGGCCCCTATGGCTACACCTTC.

The chain couples TRBV19 to TRBJ2-5, with 7 bases fitting TRBD1. Trimming removed 3 bases from V and 2 bases from J; junction bases left unmatched: 12. CDR3 size: 17 residues. The V gene's germline CDR1 is LNHDA and CDR2 SQIVND (reference sequence). The CDR3 DNA follows: TGTGCCAGTAGTATTAGGGTTACAGGGGCGTTTCAAGAGACCCAGTACTTC. It yields the protein CASSIRVTGAFQETQYF.

This clone turned up a few times. The chain couples TRBV2 to TRBJ2-5; D is unresolved. Trimming pared 4 bases from V and 5 bases from J, leaving 8 bases between. This CDR3 is built from 12 residues. The germline V gene encodes CDR1 SNHLY and CDR2 FYNNEI. CDR3 amino acids: CASSVRLETQYF. As DNA, the CDR3 is TGTGCCAGCAGTGTGCGTCTGGAGACCCAGTACTTC.

The J gene is TRBJ1-2, the V gene TRBV29-1; D ambiguous. The germline V gene has CDR1 SQVTM and CDR2 ANQGSEA. V was trimmed by 0 bases and J by 4 bases, leaving 12 bases between them. The CDR3 runs 14 residues. The CDR3 region has the DNA TGCAGCGTTGAAGATCGTGACACACGCTATGGCTACACCTTC. It yields the protein CSVEDRDTRYGYTF.

The V call is TRBV4-2, the J call TRBJ2-7; TRBD2 matches at 11 bases. V trimming: 0 bases; J trimming: 4 bases; junction bases outside the gene matches: 5. The CDR3 totals 16 residues. Germline V gene lookup returns CDR1 LGHNA and CDR2 YNFKEQ. CDR3 sequence (DNA): TGTGCCAGCAGCCAAGATTGGGCTAGCGGGAGGTACGAGCAGTACTTC. Its translation: CASSQDWASGRYEQYF.

V and J are TRBV28 and TRBJ1-5, with D possibly being TRBD1 (6 bases). The CDR3 runs 15 residues. The V and J ends lost 4 bases and 3 bases respectively, with 13 bases between them. Germline CDR1 and CDR2: MDHEN and SYDVKM. CDR3 sequence: CASSSWTVDNQPQHF. The CDR3 DNA sequence: TGTGCCAGCAGTTCCTGGACAGTTGACAATCAGCCCCAGCATTTT.

This clone was seen only a few times. The CDR3 nucleotides read TGCGCCAGCAGCTCAACTCCAGGGGACTATGGCTACACCTTC. Protein sequence: CASSSTPGDYGYTF. This chain connects TRBV5-1 to TRBJ1-2; maybe TRBD1 (6 bases). Trimming shortened V by 3 bases and J by 3 bases, and 12 bases separated the two germline ends. Germline CDR1 is SGHRS and CDR2 is YFSETQ. The CDR3 totals 14 residues.

This clone showed up just once. The chain uses TRBV30 and TRBJ1-1; 11 bases fit TRBD1. Germline V gene lookup returns CDR1 GTSNPN and CDR2 SVGIG (reference sequence). This CDR3 spans 15 amino acids. V trimming: 1 base; J trimming: 5 bases; junction bases outside the gene matches: 6. The CDR3 reads CAWSDTGTGGTEAFF. As DNA, the CDR3 is TGTGCCTGGAGTGACACAGGGACAGGGGGAACTGAAGCTTTCTTT.

This chain uses TRBV4-3 with TRBJ1-1; D may be TRBD1 (6 bases). From germline, CDR1 is LGHNA and CDR2 YSLEER. The CDR3 covers 15 residues. Deletions cut 3 bases from V and 2 bases from J, with 13 bases between. CDR3 sequence: CASSQTPDRNTEAFF. The CDR3 region has the DNA TGCGCCAGCAGCCAGACCCCGGACAGAAACACTGAAGCTTTCTTT.

This chain links TRBV5-6 with TRBJ2-7; 7 bases are a match to TRBD2. V lost 2 bases and J lost 0; bases outside the gene matches: 5. CDR1 is SGHDT and CDR2 is YYEEEE in the germline V gene. The CDR3 contains 15 residues. The CDR3 DNA follows: TGTGCCAGCAGCTTAGGTGGGACTACCTCCTACGAGCAGTACTTC. Protein product: CASSLGGTTSYEQYF. The entire variable domain, with the rest obtained from reference TRBV5-6 and TRBJ2-7, is as follows: DAGVTQSPTHLIKTRGQQVTLRCSPKSGHDTVSWYQQALGQGPQFIFQYYEEEERQRGNFPDRFSGHQFPNYSSELNVNALLLGDSALYLCASSLGGTTSYEQYFGPGTRLTVT.

This clone was recorded once. The genes are TRBV7-2 and TRBJ1-5; 7 bases align to TRBD1. From germline, CDR1 is SGHTA and CDR2 FQGNSA. The CDR3 runs 15 residues. V trimming: 2 bases; J trimming: 3 bases; junction bases outside the gene matches: 4. The CDR3 is CASSLTGQTNQPQHF. The CDR3 nucleotides read TGTGCCAGCAGCTTAACGGGACAGACCAATCAGCCCCAGCATTTT.

This chain connects TRBV21-1 to TRBJ2-1; TRBD2 reflects the table's D call only, with no check against the DNA. TRBV21-1 is reported as a pseudogene. This CDR3 has 15 residues. For the CDR3, the DNA is TGTGCCAGCAGCAAAGAGCGGGAGGGCCACAATGAGCAGTTCTTC. Protein sequence: CASSKEREGHNEQFF.

This chain connects TRBV5-1 to TRBJ2-3, with 8 bases identical to TRBD2. The J segment lost 3 bases and the V segment lost 4 bases, leaving 10 bases of the junction unmatched. This CDR3 is built from 16 residues. Germline lookup yields CDR1 SGHRS and CDR2 YFSETQ. CDR3 sequence (DNA): TGCGCCAGCAGCCCCCAACCGGGGGGGGCGACAGATACGCAGTATTTT. The encoded protein is CASSPQPGGATDTQYF.

The V and J genes are TRBV19 and TRBJ2-7; 11 positions match TRBD2. Germline V gives CDR1 LNHDA, CDR2 SQIVND (reference sequence). The V gene end was trimmed by 8 bases and the J gene end by 0 bases; junction bases not matched to a gene: 6. This CDR3 contains 15 residues. CDR3 coding DNA: TGTGCCAGTGGAATAGCGGGGGGGAGCTCCTACGAGCAGTACTTC. Its protein is CASGIAGGSSYEQYF. Combining the CDR3 with reference TRBV19 and TRBJ2-7 gives the whole variable domain DGGITQSPKYLFRKEGQNVTLSCEQNLNHDAMYWYRQDPGQGLRLIYYSQIVNDFQKGDIAEGYSVSREKKESFPLTVTSAQKNPTAFYLCASGIAGGSSYEQYFGPGTRLTVT.

CDR3 protein: CASSQTGGLYNEQFF. The CDR3 DNA reads TGTGCCAGCAGCCAGACGGGGGGGCTGTACAATGAGCAGTTCTTC. The chain couples TRBV7-2 to TRBJ2-1, with TRBD2 matching 8 bases. This CDR3 spans 15 amino acids. Germline V lookup: CDR1 SGHTA, CDR2 FQGNSA. V shed 5 bases, J shed 4 bases, and the junction held 7 bases outside the gene matches. Full variable domain (rest looked up from reference TRBV7-2 and TRBJ2-1): GAGVSQSPSNKVTEKGKDVELRCDPISGHTALYWYRQSLGQGLEFLIYFQGNSAPDKSGLPSDRFSAERTGGSVSTLTIQRTQQEDSAVYLCASSQTGGLYNEQFFGPGTRLTVL.

The chain links TRBV5-1 to TRBJ2-5; D is uncertain. Per the germline V gene, CDR1 is SGHRS and CDR2 is YFSETQ. This CDR3 is built from 16 residues. V gave up 0 bases and J gave up 1 base, with 13 bases separating them. In DNA, the CDR3 is TGCGCCAGCAGCTTGGCCACAAGAAGTACCCAAGAGACCCAGTACTTC. Translating gives CASSLATRSTQETQYF.

Concerning this clone itself: Different DNA sequences within this sample yield the same CDR3. The chain links TRBV2 to TRBJ2-7, with a weak D call TRBD1 (5 bases). CDR1 and CDR2 (germline): SNHLY, FYNNEI. The CDR3 runs to 15 residues. Trimming left V 1 base short and J 2 bases short, with 12 bases between. CDR3 nucleotides: TGTGCCAGCAGTGAAGGACAGTCTCCAACCTACGAGCAGTACTTC. Its translation: CASSEGQSPTYEQYF.

This clone showed up just once. V is TRBV2 and J is TRBJ2-7, with no clear D. CDR3 length equals 11 residues. CDR1 and CDR2 from the germline V gene are SNHLY and FYNNEI. V was cut by 6 bases and J by 6 bases, with 9 bases left in between. The CDR3 is CASRRVGEQYF. For the CDR3, the DNA is TGTGCCAGCAGGAGAGTTGGCGAGCAGTACTTC.

This clone was observed at least ten times. The chain is built from TRBV29-1 and TRBJ2-2; 7 bases line up with TRBD2. CDR1 is SQVTM and CDR2 is ANQGSEA in the germline V gene. V shed 3 bases, J shed 1 base, and the junction held 14 bases outside the gene matches. This CDR3 contains 18 residues. The CDR3 loop reads CSVEGVPGGKENTGELFF. The CDR3 bases are TGCAGCGTTGAGGGGGTTCCCGGGGGGAAGGAGAACACCGGGGAGCTGTTTTTT.

The chain recombines TRBV19 with TRBJ2-1; D unresolved. The CDR3 has 16 residues. From germline, CDR1 is LNHDA and CDR2 SQIVND (reference sequence). V lost 10 bases, J lost 0 bases, and 19 bases lay in between. The CDR3 protein is CATDPRGLLSYNEQFF. The CDR3 DNA sequence: TGTGCCACCGACCCTAGAGGCCTCCTCTCCTACAATGAGCAGTTCTTC.

The chain employs TRBV20-1 and TRBJ1-5; D is perhaps TRBD1 (5 bases). Germline values: CDR1 DFQATT, CDR2 SNEGSKA (reference sequence). V was clipped by 6 bases and J by 7 bases, with 10 bases between them. CDR3 length: 11 amino acids. CDR3 bases: TGCAGTGCCGGGGGGGAACAGCCCCAGCATTTT. Translated: CSAGGEQPQHF.

A single count supports this clone. The rearrangement uses TRBV29-1 and TRBJ1-5; no reliable D call. From germline, CDR1 is SQVTM and CDR2 ANQGSEA. Trimming pared 5 bases from V and 4 bases from J, leaving 12 bases between. The CDR3 runs to 13 residues. DNA of the CDR3: TGCAGCGTTACCCAACAGAATAATCAGCCCCAGCATTTT. This sequence encodes CSVTQQNNQPQHF.